This T cell receptor beta chain originates from a study of blood T cells in healthy people across ages. The CDR3 consists of 14 residues. CDR1 and CDR2 (germline): SGHTA, FQGNSA. The V end was cut by 5 bases, the J end by 0 bases, with 11 bases between. As for this clonotype: Antigen unknown.

Using a J-beta primer mix together with a sample-barcoded 5' primer, a second PCR was run for roughly 6 to 11 cycles. From each sample, at least 3 million paired-end reads containing CDR3 were obtained. TCRdb re-called the 5' RACE reads with MiXCR, one entry per CDR3 protein. The sample yields 890,000 or so distinct CDR3 sequences, around two thirds seen once. Overall study results and limits: As age increased, TCR beta diversity per million T cells fell in a roughly linear fashion.

Isolation per sample recovered at least 6 million PBMCs. The sequenced material came from blood. The rearrangement joins TRBV7-2 to TRBJ2-7; no clear D gene. The TCR originated in a man aged 25 to 45 in good health. CDR3: CASSPHPGSYEQYF. CDR3 DNA sequence: TGTGCCAGCAGCCCACACCCGGGCTCCTACGAGCAGTACTTC. The full variable domain, rest sourced from reference TRBV7-2 and TRBJ2-7, is GAGVSQSPSNKVTEKGKDVELRCDPISGHTALYWYRQSLGQGLEFLIYFQGNSAPDKSGLPSDRFSAERTGGSVSTLTIQRTQQEDSAVYLCASSPHPGSYEQYFGPGTRLTVT.